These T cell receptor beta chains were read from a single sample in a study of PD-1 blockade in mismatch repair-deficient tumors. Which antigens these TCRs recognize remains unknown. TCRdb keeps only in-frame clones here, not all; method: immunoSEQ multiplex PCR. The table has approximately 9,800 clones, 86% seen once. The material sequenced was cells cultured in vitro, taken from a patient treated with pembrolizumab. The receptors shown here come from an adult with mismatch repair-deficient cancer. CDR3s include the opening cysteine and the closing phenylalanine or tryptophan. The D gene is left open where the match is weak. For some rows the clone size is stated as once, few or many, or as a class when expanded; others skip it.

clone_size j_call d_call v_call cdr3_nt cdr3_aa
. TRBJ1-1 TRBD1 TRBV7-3 TGTGCCAGCAGCCCAGGACAGGGAAGGGAAGCTTTCTTT CASSPGQGREAFF
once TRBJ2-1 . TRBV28 TGTGCCAGCAGTTCAGGGTCCCCATACAATGAGCAGTTCTTC CASSSGSPYNEQFF
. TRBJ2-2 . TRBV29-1 TGCAGCGTTGGTCTGGGTTGGCAGCTGTTTTTT CSVGLGWQLFF
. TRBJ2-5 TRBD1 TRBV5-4 TGTGCCAGCAGCTCCGGGACAGTCCAAGAGACCCAGTACTTC CASSSGTVQETQYF
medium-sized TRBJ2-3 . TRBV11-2 TGTGCCAGCAGTTCAGGGGCAGGGGAGGTTCAGCGGGGCACAGATACGCAGTATTTT CASSSGAGEVQRGTDTQYF
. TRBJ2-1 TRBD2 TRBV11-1 TGTGCCAGCAGCTGGACTAGCGGGATCTATGAGCAGTTCTTC CASSWTSGIYEQFF
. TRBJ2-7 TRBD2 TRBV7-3 TGTGCCAGCAGCCCACAACTAGCGGGAGGCGAGCAGTACTTC CASSPQLAGGEQYF
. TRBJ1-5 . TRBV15 TGTGCCACCAGCTCTCTCCGCGGAGGAGGGAATAATCAGCCCCAGCATTTT CATSSLRGGGNNQPQHF
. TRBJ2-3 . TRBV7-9 TGTGCCAGCAGCCGCGATCCCACGGGCACAGATACGCAGTATTTT CASSRDPTGTDTQYF
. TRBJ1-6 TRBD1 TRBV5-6 TGTGCCAGCAGCCGCGGACAGGGAACAAATTCACCCCTCCACTTT CASSRGQGTNSPLHF
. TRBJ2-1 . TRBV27 TGTGCCAGCAGTGTACTACGAACCAATGAGCAGTTCTTC CASSVLRTNEQFF
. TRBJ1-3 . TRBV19 TGTGCCAGTAGTATTCGATCAGGGCTCTCCTCTGGAAACACCATATATTTT CASSIRSGLSSGNTIYF
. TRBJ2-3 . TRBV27 TGTGCCAGCAGTTTGGAGGGGACCCACACAGATACGCAGTATTTT CASSLEGTHTDTQYF
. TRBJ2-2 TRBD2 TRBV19 TGTGCCAGTAGTCGGACTAGCACAAACACCGGGGAGCTGTTTTTT CASSRTSTNTGELFF
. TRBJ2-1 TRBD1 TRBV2 TGTGCCAGCGAGGACAGGGTGGGGGGCGCCTTTGTCGATGAGCAGTTCTTC CASEDRVGGAFVDEQFF
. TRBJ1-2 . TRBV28 TGTGCCAGCAGTTTTAGTGCCTATGGCTACACCTTC CASSFSAYGYTF
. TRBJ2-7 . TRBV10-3 TGTGCCATCAGTGAGTCCCAGGGGGGTCCCTACGAGCAGTACTTC CAISESQGGPYEQYF
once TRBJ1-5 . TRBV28 TGTGCCAGCAGTTTAGGGGGGGCAATTCAGCCCCAGCATTTT CASSLGGAIQPQHF
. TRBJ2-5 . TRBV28 TGTGCCAGCGGGATACAGGGGAGGCAAGAGACCCAGTACTTC CASGIQGRQETQYF
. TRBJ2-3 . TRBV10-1 TGCGCCAGCAGTGGACCAGGCACAGATACGCAGTATTTT CASSGPGTDTQYF
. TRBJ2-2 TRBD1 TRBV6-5 TGTGCCAGCAGTTACCGGACAGGGGACACCGGGGAGCTGTTTTTT CASSYRTGDTGELFF
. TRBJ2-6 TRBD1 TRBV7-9 TGTGCCAGCAGCTCATTACAGGGGGCTGGGGCCAACGTCCTGACTTTC CASSSLQGAGANVLTF
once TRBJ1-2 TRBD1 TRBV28 TGTGCCAGCAGTTTTACCGGGACAGTACCCAGCTACACCTTC CASSFTGTVPSYTF
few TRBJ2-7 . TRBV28 TGTGCCAGTACCAGGGTTGGCTACGAGCAGTACTTC CASTRVGYEQYF
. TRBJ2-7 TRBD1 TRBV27 TGTGCCAGCAGTCCCGGGACAGGGAGCTCCTACGAGCAGTACTTC CASSPGTGSSYEQYF
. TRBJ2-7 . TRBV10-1 TGCGCCAGCAGTGGGCCCGGGGCCCACGAGCAGTACTTC CASSGPGAHEQYF
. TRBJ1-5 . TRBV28 TGTGCCAGCAGTTTCGTGGTATACGCGCAGCCCCAGCATTTT CASSFVVYAQPQHF
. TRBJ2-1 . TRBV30 TGTGCCTGGAGTCTGGGGTTAAGCTCCTACAATGAGCAGTTCTTC CAWSLGLSSYNEQFF
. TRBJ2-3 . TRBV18 TGTGCCAGCTCACCGCTCGGGGGGCACACAGATACGCAGTATTTT CASSPLGGHTDTQYF
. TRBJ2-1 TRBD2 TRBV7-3 TGTGCCAGCAGCTTAGGACTAGATCACAATGAGCAGTTCTTC CASSLGLDHNEQFF
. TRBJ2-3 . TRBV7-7 TGTGCTAGCAGCTTAGTTCCGGAGGGCCGCACAGATACGCAGTATTTT CASSLVPEGRTDTQYF
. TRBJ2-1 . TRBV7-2 TGTGCCAGCAGCTTAGCCGACCTCTACAATGAGCAGTTCTTC CASSLADLYNEQFF
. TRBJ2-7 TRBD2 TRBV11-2 TGTGCCAGCAGCTTAGCGGGAGGGCCTTCCGAGCAGTACTTC CASSLAGGPSEQYF
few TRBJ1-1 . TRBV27 TGTGCCACCAAGCGGGGGGATATGAACACTGAAGCTTTCTTT CATKRGDMNTEAFF
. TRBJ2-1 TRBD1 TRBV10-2 TGCGCCAGCAGTCGACAGGGATATGAGCAGTTCTTC CASSRQGYEQFF
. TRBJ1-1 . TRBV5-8 TGTGCCAGCAGCTTTGGCACCCCAGGGGACACTGAAGCTTTCTTT CASSFGTPGDTEAFF
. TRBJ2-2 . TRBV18 TGTGCCAGCTCACCAGGCGGTCCAGGATTCACCGGGGAGCTGTTTTTT CASSPGGPGFTGELFF
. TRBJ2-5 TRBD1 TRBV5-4 TGTGCCAGCAGCACAGGGGGCTGGGAGACCCAGTACTTC CASSTGGWETQYF
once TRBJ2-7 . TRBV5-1 TGCGCCAGCAGCGTGGCAGGGGGGTTGAGCGAGCAGTACTTC CASSVAGGLSEQYF
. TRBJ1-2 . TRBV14 TGTGCCAGCAGCCAAGGGACAACCCTCTATGGCTACACCTTC CASSQGTTLYGYTF
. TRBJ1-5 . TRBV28 TGTGCCAGCAGTTTATGGGGGAAGGTCAGCAATCAGCCCCAGCATTTT CASSLWGKVSNQPQHF
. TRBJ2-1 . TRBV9 TGTGCCAGCAGCGTAGAGGGTCATACCAACAATGAGCAGTTCTTC CASSVEGHTNNEQFF
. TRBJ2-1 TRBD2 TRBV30 TGTGCCTGGAGTAGACTAGCGGGAGGGGGTGAGCAGTTCTTC CAWSRLAGGGEQFF
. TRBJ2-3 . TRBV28 TGTGCCAGCAGTCCCCTCGTAGACAGAGCTCCTAGCACAGATACGCAGTATTTT CASSPLVDRAPSTDTQYF
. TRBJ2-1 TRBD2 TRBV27 TGTGCCAGCAGTCATCGGACTAGCGGGAGTCCCCGTGAGCAGTTCTTC CASSHRTSGSPREQFF
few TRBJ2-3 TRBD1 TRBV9 TGTGCCAGCAGCGCCGGACAGGGGCCCCCAGATACGCAGTATTTT CASSAGQGPPDTQYF
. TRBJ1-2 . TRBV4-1 TGCGCCAGCAGCCTTAGCAGGGGAAGGGCTTTGAATGGCTACACCTTC CASSLSRGRALNGYTF